Shown below are 25 T cell receptor beta chains from a single sample sequenced in a study of T cell responses to AZD1222 COVID-19 vaccine (dated by TCRdb to the early 2020s). Receptor amplification or capture employed the immunoSEQ multiplex PCR assay. TCRdb obtained this table from immuneACCESS and retained in-frame rearrangements with V and J assigned. These tables miss some clones; where compared with another copy, unresolved V genes account for less than half of the shortfall, and the remainder is unexplained. For this sample the table gives approximately 170,000 clones, of which roughly 92% were detected only once. The top ten clones comprise over 1.5% of the sample. What the time point label conveys for this sample: baseline before first vaccination. The sequencing used peripheral blood, collected on day 0 of AZD1222 vaccination. All receptors come from an adult in good health.

The chain links TRBV6-5 to TRBJ2-7; D is ambiguous. This CDR3 has 11 amino acids. The V end lost 6 bases, the J end lost 0 bases, and 3 bases lay between the germline ends. Germline-derived CDR1 and CDR2 are MNHEY and SVGAGI. The CDR3: CASRNSYEQYF. CDR3 DNA sequence: TGTGCCAGCAGGAACTCCTACGAGCAGTACTTC.

This rearrangement joins TRBV5-1 to TRBJ2-3, with 7 bases aligning to TRBD2. V shed 5 bases, J shed 3 bases, and the junction held 9 bases outside the gene matches. The CDR3 is 15 residues long. The germline V gene encodes CDR1 SGHRS and CDR2 YFSETQ. The CDR3 region has the DNA TGCGCCAGCAGGTTTGGGGCGGGGGTAACAGATACGCAGTATTTT. Protein product: CASRFGAGVTDTQYF.

V usage is TRBV7-9 and J usage is TRBJ1-5; the match to TRBD1 covers 7 bases. Losses at the gene ends were 8 bases for V and 4 bases for J; bases not matched to a gene: 5. Germline CDR1 is SEHNR and CDR2 is FQNEAQ (reference sequence). The CDR3 is 13 amino acids. CDR3 amino acids: CASGSTGNQPQHF. For the CDR3, the DNA is TGTGCCAGCGGTTCGACAGGGAATCAGCCCCAGCATTTT.

This rearrangement joins TRBV2 to TRBJ1-6, with D possibly matching TRBD1 (5 bases). The V gene lost 3 bases and the J gene lost 7 bases, with 13 bases spanning the gap. The CDR3 runs to 15 residues. Germline V gene sequence: CDR1 SNHLY, CDR2 FYNNEI. As DNA, the CDR3 is TGTGCCAGCAGTGATGGACACCTTATCAATTCACCCCTCCACTTT. This codes for CASSDGHLINSPLHF.

This chain connects TRBV2 to TRBJ2-1; 12 bases map to TRBD2. Germline CDR1 SNHLY, CDR2 FYNNEI. The CDR3 consists of 13 residues. As DNA, the CDR3 is TGTGTGACTAGCGGGAGTTCCTACAATGAGCAGTTCTTC. Translating gives CVTSGSSYNEQFF.

The rearrangement uses TRBV6-1 and TRBJ1-6; D is undetermined. CDR3 length: 17 amino acids. Deletions cut 0 bases from V and 5 bases from J, with 14 bases between. CDR1 and CDR2 (germline): MNHNS, SASEGT. Here the CDR3 reads CASSEAGSQLNNSPLHF. Written as DNA, the CDR3 is TGTGCCAGCAGTGAAGCGGGTAGCCAGTTAAATAATTCACCCCTCCACTTT.

This chain joins TRBV30 and TRBJ1-6, with D hard to call. Germline V gives CDR1 GTSNPN, CDR2 SVGIG (reference sequence). This CDR3 region has 13 residues. V lost 1 base and J lost 11, with 12 bases in between. The CDR3 bases are TGTGCCTGGAGTGGGCAGGACCGAGCACCCCTCCACTTT. It codes for CAWSGQDRAPLHF.

The gene calls are TRBV5-6 and TRBJ2-3, with D unresolved. Between the trimmed V and J ends, which lost 4 bases and 6 bases, there was a span of 12 bases. There are 13 residues in the CDR3. CDR1 is SGHDT, CDR2 YYEEEE, per germline. The CDR3 reads CASSPPLWDTQYF. The CDR3, as DNA: TGTGCCAGCAGCCCTCCTTTGTGGGATACGCAGTATTTT.

V is TRBV21-1 and J is TRBJ2-7; TRBD2, the D gene given by the table, was not confirmed from the DNA. TRBV21-1 is described as a pseudogene. CDR3 length: 14 residues. In DNA form, the CDR3 reads TGTGCCAGCAGCAAAACGACTTTTCGGGACGAGCAGTACTTC. Encoded protein: CASSKTTFRDEQYF.

The chain carries TRBV2 and TRBJ1-1; 8 nucleotides match TRBD1. The CDR3 consists of 13 residues. With V trimmed by 6 bases and J by 4 bases, 4 bases remained unmatched. Germline CDR1 and CDR2: SNHLY and FYNNEI. The CDR3 is CASRPTGATEAFF. DNA of the CDR3: TGTGCCAGCAGGCCGACAGGGGCCACTGAAGCTTTCTTT.

As regards this clone: Compared with germline, one end of the junction differs, possibly owing to a read error. V usage is TRBV7-2 and J usage is TRBJ1-2; D remains ambiguous. The CDR3 extends over 13 amino acids. Germline values: CDR1 SGHTA, CDR2 FQGNSA. The CDR3 DNA reads as TGTGCCACCAGCGAGAGACCTAACTATGGCTACACCTTC. Its translation is CATSERPNYGYTF. The variable domain in full, completed from reference TRBV7-2 and TRBJ1-2, reads GAGVSQSPSNKVTEKGKDVELRCDPISGHTALYWYRQSLGQGLEFLIYFQGNSAPDKSGLPSDRFSAERTGGSVSTLTIQRTQQEDSAVYLCATSERPNYGYTFGSGTRLTVV.

The chain links TRBV10-2 to TRBJ1-1; D possibly corresponds to TRBD1 (5 bases). Germline V gene data show CDR1 as WSHSY and CDR2 as SAAADI. Trimming took 6 bases from V and 5 from J, leaving 13 bases between them. The CDR3 length is 13 residues. CDR3: CASRMTGGTEAFF. As DNA, the CDR3 is TGCGCCAGCAGAATGACTGGGGGAACTGAAGCTTTCTTT.

This clone was observed once. The V call is TRBV7-2, the J call TRBJ2-7; 7 bases map to TRBD1. Germline V gene data show CDR1 as SGHTA and CDR2 as FQGNSA. The CDR3 extends over 16 amino acids. The trim removed 4 bases at V and 0 bases at J, leaving 9 bases unmatched. CDR3 bases: TGTGCCAGCAGCTACAGGACAGGCGAAAGCTCCTACGAGCAGTACTTC. This codes for CASSYRTGESSYEQYF. Together with reference TRBV7-2 and TRBJ2-7, the CDR3 gives the full variable domain: GAGVSQSPSNKVTEKGKDVELRCDPISGHTALYWYRQSLGQGLEFLIYFQGNSAPDKSGLPSDRFSAERTGGSVSTLTIQRTQQEDSAVYLCASSYRTGESSYEQYFGPGTRLTVT.

The V and J genes are TRBV2 and TRBJ2-7; D might be TRBD1 (6 bases). Germline lookup yields CDR1 SNHLY and CDR2 FYNNEI. V lost 8 bases to trimming and J lost 0 bases, with 11 bases between them. This CDR3 is built from 13 residues. DNA of the CDR3: TGTGCCAGCTGCCGGGACATCTCCTACGAGCAGTACTTC. This sequence encodes CASCRDISYEQYF.

The chain is built from TRBV7-2 and TRBJ2-7; TRBD1 agrees at 12 bases. Germline loops: CDR1 SGHTA, CDR2 FQGNSA. This CDR3 is 15 amino acids long. V shed 0 bases and J 7 bases; nucleotides not matched to a gene: 4. CDR3 loop: CASSLAGTGGHEQYF. The CDR3 bases are TGTGCCAGCAGCTTAGCCGGGACAGGGGGCCATGAGCAGTACTTC.

The chain couples TRBV6-4 to TRBJ2-2; 9 positions agree with TRBD1. The ends lost 6 bases at V and 1 base at J; junction bases unmatched: 6. The CDR3 has 16 amino acids. CDR1 is MRHNA and CDR2 is SNTAGT in the germline V gene. The CDR3 DNA sequence: TGTGCCAGCAGCCAAGACAGGGGGATGAACACCGGGGAGCTGTTTTTT. Protein product: CASSQDRGMNTGELFF.

The chain joins TRBV4-3 to TRBJ2-7; 9 nucleotides agree with TRBD2. This CDR3 contains 17 residues. The germline CDR1 and CDR2 sequences are LGHNA and YSLEER. The junction had 10 bases not matched to a gene; V was cut back by 0 bases and J by 4 bases. This chain's CDR3 is CASSQDPRGGGDYEQYF. The CDR3, as DNA: TGCGCCAGCAGCCAAGATCCAAGAGGCGGGGGGGATTACGAGCAGTACTTC.

This clone has just one count. This chain joins TRBV11-2 and TRBJ2-7; D not certain. This CDR3 region has 14 residues. The germline gives CDR1 SGHAT, CDR2 FQNNGV. Between the trimmed V and J ends, which lost 1 base and 7 bases, there was a span of 14 bases. The CDR3 coding sequence is TGTGCCAGCAGCTTAGCAGTTCTCCAGAGAGAGCAGTACTTC. Its protein is CASSLAVLQREQYF.

V is TRBV7-9 and J is TRBJ2-1; possibly TRBD2 for D (6 bases). Germline CDR1 and CDR2: SEHNR and FQNEAQ (reference sequence). Trimming took 4 bases from V and 2 from J, leaving 15 bases between them. The CDR3 length is 16 residues. CDR3 nucleotides: TGTGCCAGCAGCTACGTAGGGAGGTTGGCCTACAATGAGCAGTTCTTC. This translates into CASSYVGRLAYNEQFF.

The chain is built from TRBV10-2 and TRBJ1-2; D is unresolved. V was pared by 0 bases and J by 5 bases, with 10 bases between. In germline, CDR1 is WSHSY, CDR2 SAAADI. This CDR3 has 14 amino acids. CDR3 residues: CASSESSGGYGYTF. In DNA, the CDR3 is TGCGCCAGCAGTGAGTCGAGCGGAGGGTATGGCTACACCTTC.

The chain couples TRBV6-1 to TRBJ1-4; D is perhaps TRBD1 (6 bases). The V gene lost 1 base and the J gene lost 7 bases, with 10 bases spanning the gap. Germline CDR1 and CDR2: MNHNS and SASEGT. This CDR3 has 14 residues. The CDR3 region is CASSEGTDSEKLFF. The CDR3 bases are TGTGCCAGCAGTGAAGGGACAGATAGTGAAAAACTGTTTTTT.

V and J are TRBV19 and TRBJ2-3; either TRBD1 or TRBD2 may supply D (6 bases each). With 7 bases removed from V and 5 bases from J, the gap between germline ends came to 16 bases. The germline V gene encodes CDR1 LNHDA and CDR2 SQIVND (reference sequence). The CDR3 contains 14 residues. The CDR3 sequence: CASTRPGAGDTQYF. Here the CDR3 DNA reads TGTGCCAGTACCCGGCCGGGGGCGGGAGATACGCAGTATTTT. Full variable domain (missing parts from reference TRBV19 and TRBJ2-3): DGGITQSPKYLFRKEGQNVTLSCEQNLNHDAMYWYRQDPGQGLRLIYYSQIVNDFQKGDIAEGYSVSREKKESFPLTVTSAQKNPTAFYLCASTRPGAGDTQYFGPGTRLTVL.

V usage is TRBV24-1 and J usage is TRBJ2-5; D call uncertain. Germline V CDR1 and CDR2: KGHDR, SFDVKD. Trimming pared 7 bases from V and 2 bases from J, leaving 13 bases between. This CDR3 comprises 14 residues. CDR3 protein: CATRGPRLQETQYF. The CDR3 nucleotides read TGTGCCACCAGGGGTCCCCGTCTTCAAGAGACCCAGTACTTC.

This sequence joins TRBV7-2 and TRBJ1-5; no reliable D call. V was clipped by 1 base and J by 0 bases, with 4 bases between them. CDR1 is SGHTA, CDR2 FQGNSA, per germline. The CDR3 runs 14 residues. CDR3: CASSLEASNQPQHF. In nucleotides, the CDR3 is TGTGCCAGCAGCTTAGAGGCTAGCAATCAGCCCCAGCATTTT.

This clone was seen only once. V usage is TRBV27 and J usage is TRBJ1-5; D ambiguous. V dropped 5 bases and J dropped 5 bases, with 7 bases sitting between them. The CDR3 is 12 amino acids. Germline V gene data show CDR1 as MNHEY and CDR2 as SMNVEV (reference sequence). As DNA, the CDR3 is TGTGCCAGCAGTAAGCCGGATCAGCCCCAGCATTTT. Amino acids: CASSKPDQPQHF.